This T cell receptor beta chain was identified in a study of a mutant IDH1 vaccine in newly diagnosed glioma. At the level of the study: Earlier care involved radiotherapy, temozolomide, or both, and the majority received both.

The sample holds one count of this clone. Antigen specificity is unknown. This table comes from immunoSEQ multiplex PCR, and its TCRdb copy is limited to in-frame clones, with some not included. Among roughly 51,000 clones listed, 70% to 85% were seen once. Time point denoted: week 5, during vaccination. A 20-mer mutant IDH1 peptide at 300 ug was injected subcutaneously with topical imiquimod. The donors had new WHO grade 3 or 4 astrocytomas; these were IDH1-mutant and ATRX-lost. The V gene end was trimmed by 5 bases and the J gene end by 3 bases; junction bases not matched to a gene: 10. This CDR3 is built from 16 residues. Germline CDR1 reads SGHVS; CDR2 reads FNYEAQ.

Sequences were derived from PBMCs, sampled from a glioma patient whose treatment included an IDH1 peptide vaccine. This chain joins TRBV7-6 and TRBJ2-5; 9 bases are a match to TRBD1. The receptor was isolated from a woman aged 18-29 years with glioma. Some clones in this sample may be carry-over from other donors' samples. CDR3 nucleotide sequence: TGTGCCAGCAGCAACCCCCGGGACAGGGCAAAAGAGACCCAGTACTTC. Translation: CASSNPRDRAKETQYF.